Listed below are T cell receptor beta chains from one sample, sequenced in a study of blood T cell repertoires in COVID-19. Only in-frame clones appear in the TCRdb table, and some are missing; sequencing was by immunoSEQ multiplex PCR. This table has roughly 53,000 clones, about 75% appearing once. Sequencing was done on a sample of peripheral blood. These receptor sequences come from a man aged 50-59 years with active or convalescent COVID-19. Each CDR3 is given with its conserved first and last residue. The D gene is left open where the match is weak. Not every row has a clone size; where given, it reads once, few, many or a size class.

j_gene | v_gene | abundance | d_gene | len | CDR3nt | CDR3aa
TRBJ1-2 | TRBV27 | . | . | 14 | TGTGCCAGCAGTTTATCAATGCCGCCCAACAGCTACACCTTC | CASSLSMPPNSYTF
TRBJ2-3 | TRBV19 | . | . | 10 | TGTGCCATCGGGACAGATACGCAGTATTTT | CAIGTDTQYF
TRBJ1-1 | TRBV30 | . | . | 19 | TGTGCCTGGGGTGGATTTACCGGGGGTTTCTTGGCGATGAACACTGAAGCTTTCTTT | CAWGGFTGGFLAMNTEAFF
TRBJ2-6 | TRBV29-1 | . | . | 13 | TGCAGCGTTGCCCTCTCTGGGGCCAACGTCCTGACTTTC | CSVALSGANVLTF
TRBJ2-2 | TRBV24-1 | . | . | 17 | TGTGCCGTCGGGACAGGCGACCTAGCGGCGAACACCGGGGAGCTGTTTTTT | CAVGTGDLAANTGELFF
TRBJ1-2 | TRBV30 | . | . | 12 | TGTGCCTGGAGGGTCGGACAGTGGGGCTACACCTTC | CAWRVGQWGYTF
TRBJ1-5 | TRBV5-4 | . | . | 13 | TGTGCCAGCAGCTTAGACCTAGGGGGGCCCCAGCATTTT | CASSLDLGGPQHF
TRBJ1-2 | TRBV7-2 | . | TRBD1 | 16 | TGTGCCAGCAGCTCGAATACAGGGGGCGGAGGGAATGGCTACACCTTC | CASSSNTGGGGNGYTF
TRBJ1-2 | TRBV6-1 | . | TRBD1 | 16 | TGTGCCAGCAGTGAAGCGCTCGGACAGGCCATCTATGGCTACACCTTC | CASSEALGQAIYGYTF
TRBJ1-3 | TRBV4-1 | . | . | 17 | TGCGCCAGCAGCCTCAACCCTCCTCGGGGGGGAGGAAACACCATATATTTT | CASSLNPPRGGGNTIYF
TRBJ1-2 | TRBV27 | . | . | 13 | TGTGCCAGCAGGGACATCACTAACTATGGCTACACCTTC | CASRDITNYGYTF
TRBJ2-5 | TRBV19 | . | TRBD1 | 15 | TGTGCCAGTAGTATCTACCGGGACAGGAGGGAGACCCAGTACTTC | CASSIYRDRRETQYF
TRBJ1-6 | TRBV3-1/TRBV3-2 | . | . | 13 | TGTGCCAGCAGCCAAGTCCAGGGGTCACCCCTCCACTTT | CASSQVQGSPLHF
TRBJ2-1 | TRBV7-8 | . | . | 13 | TGTGCCAGCAGCTTTCCTAGCGCTAATGAGCAGTTCTTC | CASSFPSANEQFF
TRBJ2-7 | TRBV14 | . | TRBD1 | 13 | TGTGCCAGCACTTTAACAGGGGAGAGCGAGCAGTACTTC | CASTLTGESEQYF
TRBJ2-1 | TRBV11-2 | few | . | 15 | TGTGCCAGCAGCTTCGCGGGTCGGAATGGCGATGAGCAGTTCTTC | CASSFAGRNGDEQFF
TRBJ1-5 | TRBV18 | few | . | 17 | TGTGCCAGCTCATTAGGGCTGCCCGGGACTGAAAAACAGCCCCAGCATTTT | CASSLGLPGTEKQPQHF
TRBJ2-7 | TRBV7-8 | . | TRBD1 | 14 | TGTGCCAGCAGCGAGACAGGGGAAATAAACGAGCAGTACTTC | CASSETGEINEQYF
TRBJ1-2 | TRBV7-9 | . | TRBD1 | 16 | TGTGCCAGCAGCCCGAAATCGGACAGGGCTAACTATGGCTACACCTTC | CASSPKSDRANYGYTF
TRBJ2-7 | TRBV29-1 | . | TRBD1 | 13 | TGCAGCGTCCCGGGACAGGGGGCCTACGAGCAGTACTTC | CSVPGQGAYEQYF